A single sample gave rise to the 18 T cell receptor beta chains below, sequenced in a study of blood T cell repertoires in COVID-19. TCRdb's copy holds only in-frame clones and misses some; the assay was immunoSEQ multiplex PCR. Of fewer than 150,000 clones listed, 80% to 85% are singletons. The sample consisted of PBMCs or T cells enriched from blood (not recorded which). Every receptor here comes from a man aged 25-45 years who had recovered from COVID-19.

The V gene is TRBV18, the J gene TRBJ2-2; 8 bases are shared with TRBD1. This CDR3 region has 16 residues. Germline CDR1 reads KGHSH; CDR2 reads LQKENI. Trimming took 2 bases from V and 3 from J; bases not matched to a gene: 5. The CDR3 region has the DNA TGTGCCAGCTCACCAACAGGGGGAACTGACACCGGGGAGCTGTTTTTT. This sequence encodes CASSPTGGTDTGELFF.

V gene TRBV30 combines with J gene TRBJ2-5; a weak D match, TRBD2 (6 bases). CDR3 length: 13 residues. V lost 1 base and J lost 5, with 11 bases in between. Germline V CDR1 and CDR2: GTSNPN, SVGIG (reference sequence). The DNA for the CDR3 is TGTGCCTGGAGTGCCACGGGAGTTGAGACCCAGTACTTC. As protein: CAWSATGVETQYF.

This clone has only one observation. V gene TRBV10-3 combines with J gene TRBJ1-1, with 9 bases that match TRBD1. In germline, CDR1 is ENHRY, CDR2 SYGVKD. The length of the CDR3 is 15 residues. The junction had 16 bases not matched to a gene; V was cut back by 6 bases and J by 11 bases. CDR3 nucleotides: TGTGCCATCAGCCCTGGAGGGACAGGGAATAGAGATGCTTTCTTT. Translation: CAISPGGTGNRDAFF.

The V call is TRBV6-5, the J call TRBJ2-1, with a possible D match to TRBD2 (5 bases). Trimming shortened V by 2 bases and J by 10 bases, and 12 bases separated the two germline ends. CDR1 MNHEY and CDR2 SVGAGI come from the germline V gene. This CDR3 contains 13 residues. The CDR3 DNA sequence: TGTGCCAGCAGTTACAGGTACGGGGAGGAGCAGTTCTTC. This gives the protein CASSYRYGEEQFF.

V is TRBV7-2 and J is TRBJ1-2, with TRBD1 matching over 7 bases. The trim removed 4 bases at V and 0 bases at J, leaving 8 bases unmatched. The length of the CDR3 is 16 residues. The germline V gene encodes CDR1 SGHTA and CDR2 FQGNSA. CDR3 coding DNA: TGTGCCAGCAGCTCCGGCGGACAGGAAGCTAACTATGGCTACACCTTC. It translates to CASSSGGQEANYGYTF.

V is TRBV9 and J is TRBJ1-5; TRBD1 is a possible D gene (5 bases). The V gene's germline CDR1 is SGDLS and CDR2 YYNGEE. V was trimmed by 4 bases and J by 0 bases, leaving 11 bases between them. The CDR3 runs to 15 residues. The CDR3 DNA reads as TGTGCCAGCAGCTATGGACAAAATAGCAATCAGCCCCAGCATTTT. Protein product: CASSYGQNSNQPQHF.

V is TRBV19 and J is TRBJ2-5, with a weak D call TRBD2 (6 bases). V was trimmed by 5 bases and J by 2 bases, leaving 18 bases between them. Germline CDR1 LNHDA, CDR2 SQIVND (reference sequence). The CDR3 consists of 16 residues. The CDR3 protein is CASSPGTALGQETQYF. In nucleotides, the CDR3 is TGTGCCAGTAGTCCCGGGACTGCTCTGGGACAAGAGACCCAGTACTTC.

This sequence joins TRBV12-3 or TRBV12-4 and TRBJ1-3; 7 nucleotides match TRBD1. With 6 bases clipped from V and 8 bases from J, the junction kept 7 bases outside the gene matches. This CDR3 comprises 13 residues. This chain's CDR3 is CASRPGQRDTIYF. In DNA, the CDR3 is TGTGCCAGCAGACCGGGACAGCGGGACACCATATATTTT.

The chain recombines TRBV27 with TRBJ2-2, with D maybe TRBD1 (6 bases). Trimming removed 7 bases from V and 2 bases from J, with 14 bases in between. Germline V gene sequence: CDR1 MNHEY, CDR2 SMNVEV (reference sequence). This CDR3 contains 15 residues. CDR3 loop: CASTPDSTNTGELFF. In nucleotides, the CDR3 is TGTGCCAGCACCCCGGACAGTACTAACACCGGGGAGCTGTTTTTT.

The rearrangement links TRBV7-9 to TRBJ2-5; 8 positions agree with TRBD1. The CDR3 loop spans 16 amino acids. With V trimmed by 2 bases and J by 0 bases, 5 bases remained unmatched. Per germline, CDR1 SEHNR and CDR2 FQNEAQ (reference sequence). The CDR3 reads CASSLRGQGYQETQYF. The CDR3 bases are TGTGCCAGCAGCTTACGAGGACAGGGTTACCAAGAGACCCAGTACTTC.

The genes are TRBV10-1 and TRBJ2-5; 8 nucleotides agree with TRBD2. V shed 6 bases, J shed 3 bases, and the junction held 15 bases outside the gene matches. The CDR3 loop spans 17 amino acids. Germline V gene data show CDR1 as WNHNN and CDR2 as SYGVQD (reference sequence). The CDR3 DNA follows: TGCGCCAGCAGCCCTGCGGGGGCAGCGGGAGAGAAAGAGACCCAGTACTTC. Translating it yields CASSPAGAAGEKETQYF.

This rearrangement joins TRBV20-1 to TRBJ2-7, with D maybe TRBD2 (5 bases). The V end lost 3 bases, the J end lost 3 bases, and 18 bases lay between the germline ends. CDR3 length: 15 amino acids. In germline, CDR1 is DFQATT, CDR2 SNEGSKA (reference sequence). CDR3 sequence: CSASEDFNRYYEQYF. The DNA for the CDR3 is TGCAGTGCTAGTGAGGACTTCAATAGATACTACGAGCAGTACTTC.

This chain joins TRBV6-6 and TRBJ2-2; 7 bases line up with TRBD2. CDR1 is MNHNY and CDR2 is SVGAGI in the germline V gene (reference sequence). The CDR3 spans 15 residues. V lost 1 base to trimming and J lost 3 bases; unmatched junction nucleotides: 2. This chain's CDR3 is CASSYWGGDTGELFF. The CDR3, as DNA: TGTGCCAGCAGTTACTGGGGAGGGGACACCGGGGAGCTGTTTTTT.

The rearrangement uses TRBV19 and TRBJ1-5; 7 positions agree with TRBD1. The CDR3 runs 15 residues. Trimming cost V 4 bases and J 1 base; bases outside gene matches: 4. Per germline, CDR1 LNHDA and CDR2 SQIVND (reference sequence). The CDR3 DNA reads as TGTGCCAGTAGTAACCGGGACAGCAGCAATCAGCCCCAGCATTTT. Amino acids: CASSNRDSSNQPQHF.

V and J are TRBV30 and TRBJ1-3, with 9 nucleotides matching TRBD1. V was pared by 1 base and J by 0 bases, with 1 base of the junction left unmatched. The CDR3 sequence is 15 residues long. Germline V gene sequence: CDR1 GTSNPN, CDR2 SVGIG (reference sequence). This chain's CDR3 is CAWSGDRASGNTIYF. CDR3 DNA: TGTGCCTGGAGTGGGGACAGGGCCTCTGGAAACACCATATATTTT. Full variable domain (rest looked up from reference TRBV30 and TRBJ1-3): SQTIHQWPATLVQPVGSPLSLECTVEGTSNPNLYWYRQAAGRGLQLLFYSVGIGQISSEVPQNLSASRPQDRQFILSSKKLLLSDSGFYLCAWSGDRASGNTIYFGEGSWLTVV.

The CDR3 protein is CSVEIQGSYEQYF. The CDR3 DNA sequence: TGCAGCGTTGAAATACAGGGGTCCTACGAGCAGTACTTC. This chain links TRBV29-1 with TRBJ2-7; 7 bases match TRBD1. With 2 bases clipped from V and 1 base from J, the junction kept 2 bases outside the gene matches. From germline, CDR1 is SQVTM and CDR2 ANQGSEA. The CDR3 runs 13 residues.

The chain combines TRBV14 with TRBJ2-1, with 12 bases lining up with TRBD2. The CDR3 sequence is 18 residues long. V trimming: 2 bases; J trimming: 9 bases; junction bases outside the gene matches: 14. Per germline, CDR1 SGHDN and CDR2 FVKESK. For the CDR3, the DNA is TGTGCCAGCAGCCAATTCCTAGCGGGAGGGCCACTATCGGGTGAGCAGTTCTTC. This sequence encodes CASSQFLAGGPLSGEQFF.

The chain combines TRBV10-3 with TRBJ1-2; TRBD1 matches 12 bases. J gave up 4 bases and V 7 bases, and 10 bases lay outside the gene matches. The CDR3 loop spans 16 amino acids. Germline V gives CDR1 ENHRY, CDR2 SYGVKD. The chain's CDR3 is CAITDGTGGASYGYTF. The CDR3 DNA reads TGTGCCATCACCGACGGGACAGGGGGCGCAAGCTATGGCTACACCTTC.